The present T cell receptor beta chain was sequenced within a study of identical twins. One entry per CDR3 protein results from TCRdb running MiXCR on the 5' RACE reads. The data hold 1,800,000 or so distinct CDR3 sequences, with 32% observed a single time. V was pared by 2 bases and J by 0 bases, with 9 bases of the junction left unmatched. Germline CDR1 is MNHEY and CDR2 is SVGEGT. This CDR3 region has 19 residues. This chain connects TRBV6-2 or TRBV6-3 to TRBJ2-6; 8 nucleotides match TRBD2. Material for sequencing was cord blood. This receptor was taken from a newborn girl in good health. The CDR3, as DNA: TGTGCCAGCAGTTACGGACCGGGACTAGGGATCTCTGGGGCCAACGTCCTGACTTTC. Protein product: CASSYGPGLGISGANVLTF.